The text below deals with one T cell receptor (beta chain). Its antigen is unidentified. Germline CDR1 is SNHLY and CDR2 is FYNNEI. The V end lost 6 bases, the J end lost 0 bases, and 15 bases lay between the germline ends. This CDR3 comprises 16 residues. The record originates from a study of CD8+ T cells in alopecia areata. Study-wide context: Each day, treated patients took oral tofacitinib twice, at 5 to 10 mg per dose. Patients remained on tofacitinib for 6 to 18 months and then went 6 months without it.

Punch biopsies of lesional scalp, plus peripheral blood, were taken from alopecia areata patients. The study's findings and limits: Affected scalp, especially in alopecia totalis/universalis, had a higher clonality than normal scalp did. Mice showed TCR sharing more clearly than patients did, possibly owing to HLA.

Once RNA had been extracted, it was reverse transcribed into cDNA to act as the sequencing template. Profiled with immunoSEQ multiplex PCR; TCRdb holds only in-frame clones, not every one. The sample includes 6,500 to 8,500 clones, less than 80% of them seen just once. The sample here was skin, taken at week 0. The source of this sequence is a human donor with alopecia areata. The chain uses TRBV2 and TRBJ2-4; D might be TRBD2 (6 bases). CDR3 sequence (DNA): TGTGCCAGCAGCTTTGGGAGGACCGCAGCCAAAAACATTCAGTACTTC. This encodes CASSFGRTAAKNIQYF.